Below, 3 T cell receptor beta chains from the same sample are listed, as sequenced in a study of CD8 T cells in Susac syndrome. Random hexamers were used to reverse transcribe the RNA input (roughly 0.5 to 1 ug). MiXCR, applied by TCRdb to the immunoSEQ multiplex PCR reads, yields one record per CDR3 protein. Altogether approximately 230,000 distinct CDR3 sequences are present, 85% to 95% being singletons, with the ten largest covering roughly 0.07%. Material for sequencing was CD4+ T cells from PBMCs. These receptor sequences come from a human donor with multiple sclerosis.

The V call is TRBV3-1, the J call TRBJ1-4; D remains unclear. The V end lost 0 bases, the J end lost 8 bases, and 13 bases lay between the germline ends. CDR1 and CDR2 (germline): LGHDT, YNNKEL (reference sequence). CDR3 size: 15 residues. The CDR3 is CASSQDAAGKEKLFF. The CDR3 DNA reads TGTGCCAGCAGCCAAGATGCGGCCGGGAAGGAAAAACTGTTTTTT.

This chain links TRBV10-1 with TRBJ2-6; 10 bases match TRBD1. The CDR3 is 17 residues long. The germline gives CDR1 WNHNN, CDR2 SYGVQD (reference sequence). V trimming: 8 bases; J trimming: 2 bases; junction bases outside the gene matches: 9. This CDR3 is CASSPGQGFAGANVLTF. CDR3 nucleotide sequence: TGCGCCAGCTCTCCGGGACAGGGGTTTGCTGGGGCCAACGTCCTGACTTTC.

V is TRBV6-5 and J is TRBJ2-2; 7 bases fit TRBD1. Germline V CDR1 and CDR2: MNHEY, SVGAGI. CDR3 length: 15 residues. V lost 6 bases to trimming and J lost 1 base; unmatched junction nucleotides: 5. The DNA of the CDR3 is TGTGCCAGCAGCCAACGACAGGGGAACACCGGGGAGCTGTTTTTT. It encodes CASSQRQGNTGELFF.